This TCR beta chain derives from a study of control samples from healthy donors and cancer patients. Sequenced by immunoSEQ multiplex PCR; TCRdb stores in-frame clones only, minus some. The profile shows around 170,000 clones, roughly 88% of them singletons. Trimming shortened V by 7 bases and J by 5 bases, and 9 bases separated the two germline ends. Germline V gene sequence: CDR1 MNHNY, CDR2 SVGAGI (reference sequence). This CDR3 is built from 12 residues. The J gene is TRBJ2-1, the V gene TRBV6-6; D is uncertain. Sequencing was carried out using blood. The TCR sequence derives from a woman between 25 and 40 years old in good health. For the CDR3, the DNA is TGTGCCAGCAATCGGATCAACAATGAGCAGTTCTTC. Residues: CASNRINNEQFF.